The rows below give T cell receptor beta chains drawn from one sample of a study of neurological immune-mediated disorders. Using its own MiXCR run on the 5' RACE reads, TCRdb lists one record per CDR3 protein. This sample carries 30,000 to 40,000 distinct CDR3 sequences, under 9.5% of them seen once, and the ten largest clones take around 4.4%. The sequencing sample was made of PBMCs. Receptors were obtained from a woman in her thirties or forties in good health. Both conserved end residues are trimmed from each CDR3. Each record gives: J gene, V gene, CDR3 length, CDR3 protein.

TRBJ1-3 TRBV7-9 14 ASSPKGRYSGNTIY
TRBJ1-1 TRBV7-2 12 ASSLLGFNTEAF
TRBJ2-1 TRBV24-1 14 ATSDFRSSDYNEQF
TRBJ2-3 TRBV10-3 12 AIKRDRSTDTQY
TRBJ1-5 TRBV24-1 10 AIGTPPQPQH
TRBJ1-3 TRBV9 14 ASSGDIGSSGNTIY
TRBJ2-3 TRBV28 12 ASSLRGATDTQY
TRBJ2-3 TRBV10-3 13 AISGGGAPTDTQY
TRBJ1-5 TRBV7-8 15 TSNFGQVLHSNQPQH
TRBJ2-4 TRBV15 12 ATSRDRGAGGRY
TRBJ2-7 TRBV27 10 ASPASTGEPY
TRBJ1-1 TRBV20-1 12 SARDDRGFTEAF
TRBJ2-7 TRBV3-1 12 ASSPMTPSDEQY
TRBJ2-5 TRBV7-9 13 ASSSLYRNQETQY
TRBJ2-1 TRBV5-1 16 ASSLAPLTSGTYNEQF
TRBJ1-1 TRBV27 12 ASSPRQRSAEAF
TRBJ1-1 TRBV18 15 ASSRGGTTAMNTEAF
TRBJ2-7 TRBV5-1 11 ASSFGENYEQY
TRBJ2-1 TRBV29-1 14 SVANIAGYSYNEQF
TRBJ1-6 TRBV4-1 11 ASSQVTGSPLH
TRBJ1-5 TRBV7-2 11 ASSSMISQPQH
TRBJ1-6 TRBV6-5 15 ASSPTLQGSYNSPLH
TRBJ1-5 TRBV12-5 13 ASGGQGAGNQPQH